The entry that follows covers one T cell receptor (beta chain) sequence. Per the germline V gene, CDR1 is SNHLY and CDR2 is FYNNEI. The V and J ends lost 11 bases and 6 bases, in that order; junction bases with no gene match: 14. The length of the CDR3 is 15 residues. The data were taken from a study of T cells in localized non-small cell lung cancer. Repertoires were generated with immunoSEQ multiplex PCR, while TCRdb's copy carries only in-frame clones and drops some. The table shows tens of thousands of clones, with roughly 86% occurring only once. V gene TRBV2 combines with J gene TRBJ2-7, with 12 bases matching TRBD1. The sequences come from peripheral blood, collected before any cancer treatment. The TCR was taken from a female donor at least 60 years old with stage I lung adenocarcinoma. This chain's CDR3 is CAGETGTGGVFEQYF. CDR3 sequence (DNA): TGTGCCGGCGAAACCGGGACAGGGGGCGTTTTCGAGCAGTACTTC.